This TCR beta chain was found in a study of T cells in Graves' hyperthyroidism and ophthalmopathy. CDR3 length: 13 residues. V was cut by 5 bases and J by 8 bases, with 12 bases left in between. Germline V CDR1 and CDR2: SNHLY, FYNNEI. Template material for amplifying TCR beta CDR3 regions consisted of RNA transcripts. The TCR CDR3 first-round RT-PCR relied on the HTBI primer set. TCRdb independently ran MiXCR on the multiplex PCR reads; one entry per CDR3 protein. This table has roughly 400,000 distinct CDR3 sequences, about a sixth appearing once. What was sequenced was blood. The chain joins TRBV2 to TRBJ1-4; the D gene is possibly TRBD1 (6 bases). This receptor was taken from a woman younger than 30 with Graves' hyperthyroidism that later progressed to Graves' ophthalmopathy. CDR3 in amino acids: CASSPPTGEKLFF. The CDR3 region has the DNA TGTGCCAGCAGTCCTCCAACAGGGGAAAAACTGTTTTTT.